Listed below are T cell receptor beta chains from one sample, sequenced in a study of control samples from healthy donors and cancer patients. Sequenced by immunoSEQ multiplex PCR; TCRdb stores in-frame clones only, minus some. The sample includes some 100,000 clones, 90% of them seen just once. Sequencing input: blood. These receptors were taken from a human donor in good health. The donor label of this sample is uncertain. CDR3s include the opening cysteine and the closing phenylalanine or tryptophan. D genes are given only for firm matches.

>-|TRBV7-2|TRBJ1-2
CASSSRLGRNYGYTF
>TRBD1|TRBV5-1|TRBJ2-7
CASSNTGTVYEQYF
>-|TRBV7-9|TRBJ2-5
CASSLAVGRQTQYF
>TRBD1|TRBV7-9|TRBJ1-5
CASSPGTGDQPQHF
>-|TRBV19|TRBJ2-1
CASSTAVYNEQFF
>-|TRBV11-2|TRBJ1-5
CASSPGTLGNQPQHF
>-|TRBV2|TRBJ2-7
CASDPFAGYEQYF
>TRBD1|TRBV9|TRBJ2-7
CASSVRDRVGEQYF
>-|TRBV14|TRBJ2-2
CASSRTRPGNTGELFF
>-|TRBV5-5|TRBJ1-1
CASSLIGANTEAFF
>TRBD2|TRBV24-1|TRBJ2-2
CATRTSLAGELFF
>TRBD2|TRBV5-4|TRBJ2-2
CASSVPGGGLTGELFF
>-|TRBV4-1|TRBJ1-3
CASSQLRTAGSGNTIYF
>TRBD1|TRBV10-3|TRBJ1-3
CAISQGQGANTIYF
>-|TRBV10-1|TRBJ2-3
CASSPRGTDTQYF
>TRBD1|TRBV10-2|TRBJ2-2
CATLQGWNTGELFF
>-|TRBV12-3/TRBV12-4|TRBJ1-2
CASSFLQGGGYTF
>-|TRBV14|TRBJ2-3
CASSQDGAGWGDTQYF
>-|TRBV25-1|TRBJ1-5
CASSEYISRGGQPQHF
>-|TRBV13|TRBJ1-5
CASSLGAVAEPQHF
>TRBD1|TRBV19|TRBJ2-3
CASAPGQRTDTQYF
>-|TRBV2|TRBJ2-3
CASHSPGPGTDTQYF
>TRBD2|TRBV5-4|TRBJ2-1
CASSWGGQAVFF
>-|TRBV28|TRBJ1-5
CASSALNQPQHF
>TRBD1|TRBV6-2/TRBV6-3|TRBJ1-2
CASSYSSGGAGYGYTF
>TRBD1|TRBV2|TRBJ1-2
CASRGQGDGYTF
>-|TRBV4-1|TRBJ2-7
CASSQGDGSYEQYF
>-|TRBV6-5|TRBJ2-2
CASSTDIGELFF
>TRBD1|TRBV30|TRBJ2-2
CAWTGQGAGELFF
>TRBD1|TRBV6-5|TRBJ1-1
CASSYGKGQGGTEAFF
>-|TRBV12-5|TRBJ2-1
CASGLNGGPINEQFF
>-|TRBV12-5|TRBJ1-1
CASGPRTGNTEAFF
>-|TRBV9|TRBJ2-3
CASSGAVSTDTQYF
>-|TRBV19|TRBJ1-2
CASSSGALDGYTF
>-|TRBV7-2|TRBJ1-1
CASSRPGAGWAEAFF
>-|TRBV6-5|TRBJ1-3
CASSYGDTIYF
>-|TRBV24-1|TRBJ2-3
CATSGGYNRDTDTQYF
>TRBD2|TRBV14|TRBJ2-5
CASSPLSGGQETQYF
>-|TRBV4-1|TRBJ1-2
CASSQERIGGYTF
>-|TRBV19|TRBJ1-2
CASSIGDNTYGYTF
>TRBD1|TRBV5-6|TRBJ2-1
CASSLVGQTSNEQFF
>TRBD1|TRBV19|TRBJ1-5
CASRGTGATHQPQHF
>-|TRBV20-1|TRBJ1-1
CSARLSYQAFF
>TRBD1|TRBV7-9|TRBJ1-1
CASGPRQGMSVTEAFF
>-|TRBV19|TRBJ1-5
CASSMAPGQPQHF
>-|TRBV12-3/TRBV12-4|TRBJ1-1
CASGRGNTEAFF
>-|TRBV13|TRBJ1-1
CASSQLTAAFF
>TRBD2|TRBV5-1|TRBJ2-1
CASSFPSGGPSLSYNEQFF
>-|TRBV6-5|TRBJ1-4
CASRSLQGTNEKLFF
>-|TRBV5-1|TRBJ2-5
CASGRTPVETQYF
>TRBD1|TRBV6-2/TRBV6-3|TRBJ1-6
CASSPSDLIETGANSPLHF
>-|TRBV28|TRBJ1-6
CASGSPFLSGKSPLHF
>-|TRBV4-3|TRBJ1-5
CASSQDWKGADQPQHF
>TRBD2|TRBV15|TRBJ2-1
CATSRVVPSGNNEQFF